Below are 22 T cell receptor beta chains sequenced from a single sample in a study of blood T cell repertoires in COVID-19. Some clones are missing from TCRdb's copy, which holds only in-frame ones; the method was immunoSEQ multiplex PCR. The data contain around 13,000 clones, about nine tenths of them singletons. Sequenced input: peripheral blood. Receptor source: a woman in her seventies with active COVID-19.

The rearrangement links TRBV6-2 or TRBV6-3 to TRBJ1-5; 9 bases line up with TRBD1. Germline CDR1 is MNHEY and CDR2 is SVGEGT. The CDR3 totals 13 residues. V shed 5 bases, J shed 6 bases, and the junction held 2 bases outside the gene matches. The CDR3 DNA reads TGTGCCAGCAGTGGGACAGGGTTTCAGCCCCAGCATTTT. Its translation: CASSGTGFQPQHF.

This clone was observed once. The chain recombines TRBV28 with TRBJ2-7; D not resolved. Germline V gene lookup returns CDR1 MDHEN and CDR2 SYDVKM. Trimming stripped 8 bases from V and 0 bases from J, with 8 bases between. The CDR3 extends over 12 amino acids. In DNA, the CDR3 is TGTGCCAGCTTAAGTAGCTCCTACGAGCAGTACTTC. This encodes CASLSSSYEQYF.

DNA for the CDR3: TGTGCCATCAGTTCTGGTGGCGGGAGCTCCACCGGGGAGCTGTTTTTT. Amino acids: CAISSGGGSSTGELFF. The rearrangement joins TRBV10-3 to TRBJ2-2; 7 nucleotides line up with TRBD2. V lost 5 bases to trimming and J lost 4 bases; unmatched junction nucleotides: 10. There are 16 residues in the CDR3. Germline V CDR1 and CDR2: ENHRY, SYGVKD.

This clone was recorded once. V usage is TRBV2 and J usage is TRBJ1-2; no clear D. V gave up 0 bases and J gave up 3 bases, with 8 bases separating them. The CDR3 is 14 residues long. Germline CDR1 reads SNHLY; CDR2 reads FYNNEI. In DNA, the CDR3 is TGTGCCAGCAGTGAAGCGATGGCCTACTATGGCTACACCTTC. This codes for CASSEAMAYYGYTF.

V usage is TRBV30 and J usage is TRBJ1-2; tentatively, D is TRBD1 (5 bases). CDR3 length: 12 residues. Trimming shortened V by 2 bases and J by 7 bases, and 11 bases separated the two germline ends. CDR1 is GTSNPN, CDR2 SVGIG, per germline (reference sequence). The CDR3 is CAWSWRRGGYTF. The CDR3 DNA reads as TGTGCCTGGAGTTGGAGAAGGGGTGGCTACACCTTC.

V is TRBV7-9 and J is TRBJ2-1; TRBD2 matches 10 bases. Germline CDR1 reads SEHNR; CDR2 reads FQNEAQ (reference sequence). The CDR3 contains 16 residues. J was trimmed by 7 bases and V by 5 bases; bases with no gene match: 11. In nucleotides, the CDR3 is TGTGCCAGCAGCCACCCGCTAGCGGGAGATGGGAATGAGCAGTTCTTC. Amino acids: CASSHPLAGDGNEQFF.

The V gene is TRBV18, the J gene TRBJ2-7; 11 bases are a match to TRBD2. The CDR3 is 15 residues long. V lost 0 bases and J lost 4; bases outside the gene matches: 2. Germline values: CDR1 KGHSH, CDR2 LQKENI. The DNA of the CDR3 is TGTGCCAGCTCACCACCACTAGCGGGAGCGTACGAGCAGTACTTC. It yields the protein CASSPPLAGAYEQYF.

The rearrangement uses TRBV5-4 and TRBJ2-3; a weak D match, TRBD1 (6 bases). CDR3 length equals 15 residues. Germline CDR1 and CDR2: SGHNT and YYREEE (reference sequence). V dropped 1 base and J dropped 2 bases, with 11 bases sitting between them. CDR3 nucleotides: TGTGCCAGCAGCTTGTTTCACAGGGTCACAGATACGCAGTATTTT. Protein: CASSLFHRVTDTQYF.

This chain joins TRBV5-8 and TRBJ2-7; no reliable D call. The germline V gene encodes CDR1 SGHTS and CDR2 YDEGEE. The CDR3 length is 13 residues. V was clipped by 2 bases and J by 0 bases, with 6 bases between them. The CDR3, as DNA: TGTGCCAGCAGCTTCGTCAGCTCCTACGAGCAGTACTTC. Amino acids: CASSFVSSYEQYF.

This rearrangement joins TRBV10-1 to TRBJ2-6; TRBD2 might be the D (6 bases). CDR3 size: 18 residues. V dropped 9 bases and J dropped 0 bases, with 21 bases sitting between them. Germline-derived CDR1 and CDR2 are WNHNN and SYGVQD (reference sequence). CDR3 DNA: TGCGCCAGGTATCGACTAGGTAGCCCCTTCTCTGGGGCCAACGTCCTGACTTTC. It encodes CARYRLGSPFSGANVLTF.

The chain combines TRBV3-1 (or the pseudogene TRBV3-2) with TRBJ2-5, with D hard to call. Germline V lookup: CDR1 LGHDT, CDR2 YNNKEL (reference sequence). V shed 0 bases and J shed 1 base, with 6 bases lying between them. This CDR3 has 14 amino acids. The CDR3 DNA reads TGTGCCAGCAGCCAAGAGCACAGCCAAGAGACCCAGTACTTC. Translation: CASSQEHSQETQYF.

V gene TRBV5-1 combines with J gene TRBJ1-3; maybe TRBD1 (5 bases). V lost 0 bases and J 0 bases, leaving 10 bases between the germline ends. There are 16 residues in the CDR3. The germline V gene has CDR1 SGHRS and CDR2 YFSETQ. This chain's CDR3 is CASSLGGTVSGNTIYF. CDR3 DNA sequence: TGCGCCAGCAGCTTGGGGGGCACGGTCTCTGGAAACACCATATATTTT.

The V call is TRBV28, the J call TRBJ1-2, with a tentative D call TRBD1 (6 bases). CDR3 length: 13 amino acids. The V gene's germline CDR1 is MDHEN and CDR2 SYDVKM. V was shortened by 7 bases and J by 7 bases, with 16 bases between the two germline ends. The CDR3 loop is CASNLQGQAGYTF. The CDR3 DNA sequence: TGTGCCAGCAACCTCCAGGGGCAGGCTGGCTACACCTTC.

This sequence joins TRBV27 and TRBJ2-7; tentative D call: TRBD1 (5 bases). The length of the CDR3 is 14 residues. CDR1 is MNHEY and CDR2 is SMNVEV in the germline V gene (reference sequence). V lost 1 base and J 3 bases, leaving 10 bases between the germline ends. The CDR3 is CASSLFGAVYEQYF. CDR3 nucleotide sequence: TGTGCCAGCAGTTTATTTGGGGCAGTCTACGAGCAGTACTTC.

The chain uses TRBV30 and TRBJ2-5; D is possibly TRBD1 (5 bases). The germline V gene encodes CDR1 GTSNPN and CDR2 SVGIG (reference sequence). Trimming cost V 3 bases and J 2 bases, with 10 bases left between them. The CDR3 totals 13 residues. CDR3: CAWRPDKQETQYF. CDR3 in DNA: TGTGCCTGGAGACCGGACAAACAAGAGACCCAGTACTTC.

The chain is built from TRBV9 and TRBJ2-7; the match to TRBD1 covers 11 bases. This CDR3 comprises 14 residues. Germline V gene sequence: CDR1 SGDLS, CDR2 YYNGEE. V lost 2 bases, J lost 5 bases, and 3 bases stayed unmatched. In DNA, the CDR3 is TGTGCCAGCAGCGTTAGGACAGGGGGCGACGAGCAGTACTTC. As protein: CASSVRTGGDEQYF.

This chain joins TRBV2 and TRBJ1-4, with 7 bases that match TRBD1. The CDR3 runs to 13 residues. V was pared by 11 bases and J by 8 bases, with 11 bases of the junction left unmatched. Germline CDR1 and CDR2: SNHLY and FYNNEI. CDR3 bases: TGTGCCGGGCACAGGGGCCTTAACGAAAAACTGTTTTTT. As protein: CAGHRGLNEKLFF. The entire variable domain, with the rest obtained from reference TRBV2 and TRBJ1-4, is as follows: EPEVTQTPSHQVTQMGQEVILRCVPISNHLYFYWYRQILGQKVEFLVSFYNNEISEKSEIFDDQFSVERPDGSNFTLKIRSTKLEDSAMYFCAGHRGLNEKLFFGSGTQLSVL.

The chain has TRBV4-3 and TRBJ1-2; 8 bases align to TRBD1. The trim removed 2 bases at V and 7 bases at J, leaving 9 bases unmatched. This CDR3 contains 15 residues. The germline V gene encodes CDR1 LGHNA and CDR2 YSLEER. CDR3 in DNA: TGCGCCAGCAGCCAACCCGGACAGGGATGGGGTGGCTACACCTTC. Protein product: CASSQPGQGWGGYTF.

The chain has TRBV7-5 and TRBJ2-1; the table assigns TRBD2, which was not confirmed against the DNA. TRBV7-5 is annotated as a pseudogene. This CDR3 contains 18 residues. CDR3 bases: TGTGCCAGAAGCGTGGTAGGTAGCGGGAGGGAATCCTACAATGAGCAGTTCTTC. The encoded protein is CARSVVGSGRESYNEQFF.

V and J are TRBV27 and TRBJ2-3, with D uncertain. The CDR3 runs 15 residues. V was clipped by 5 bases and J by 6 bases, with 18 bases between them. CDR1 and CDR2 (germline): MNHEY, SMNVEV (reference sequence). CDR3 in DNA: TGTGCCAGCAGTAGACGACCATCCGGTAGCGATACGCAGTATTTT. Its protein product is CASSRRPSGSDTQYF.

CDR3 nucleotides: TGCGCCAGCAGTGAATCGAGACTAGCGGGACACTTGGCCAAAAACATTCAGTACTTC. Protein product: CASSESRLAGHLAKNIQYF. This rearrangement joins TRBV10-2 to TRBJ2-4, with TRBD2 identical over 11 bases. CDR1 is WSHSY, CDR2 SAAADI, per germline. The CDR3 has 19 amino acids. J gave up 1 base and V 3 bases, and 11 bases lay outside the gene matches.

The chain recombines TRBV28 with TRBJ2-4; 9 bases line up with TRBD2. The germline V gene has CDR1 MDHEN and CDR2 SYDVKM. The V segment lost 4 bases and the J segment 1 base; nucleotides outside the gene matches: 5. The CDR3 is 16 amino acids. The CDR3 DNA is TGTGCCAGCAGTTCAAGCAGCGGGGGGGCCAAAAACATTCAGTACTTC. It encodes CASSSSSGGAKNIQYF.